The clone carrying this TCR beta chain was counted only a few times. Antigen specificity is unknown. Assay: immunoSEQ multiplex PCR; the TCRdb copy retains only in-frame clones and omits some. The sample yields tens of thousands of clones, roughly 78% seen once. These data belong to a study of CD4 T cells in relation to SARS-CoV-2 and coronaviruses. Study information: PBMCs were cultured with antigen for roughly 11 days before TCR beta sequencing.

The CDR3 is 15 amino acids. V was clipped by 4 bases and J by 4 bases, with 16 bases between them. Germline CDR1 reads MNHEY; CDR2 reads SVGEGT. Before the COVID-19 pandemic, during about 2010-2018, CD4+ T cells were taken from unexposed donors. CD4+ T cells were isolated from the cells after around 10 days of culture. The chain employs TRBV6-2 or TRBV6-3 and TRBJ2-5; D is tentatively TRBD1 or TRBD2 (5 bases each). This clonotype was sampled from a human donor in good health. Sequenced material: CD4+ T cells from PBMCs, cultured in vitro. CDR3 protein: CASSFTRTGAETQYF. CDR3 in DNA: TGTGCCAGCAGTTTCACCCGGACTGGGGCAGAGACCCAGTACTTC.